The 4 T cell receptor beta chains listed next were all sequenced from one sample in a study of blood T cell repertoires in COVID-19. The assay was immunoSEQ multiplex PCR, and TCRdb's table has in-frame clones only and misses some. The sample comprises around 150,000 clones, around 80% of which are singletons, and roughly 7% rests with the top ten. Sequenced material: PBMCs or T cells enriched from blood (not recorded which). The receptors were sampled from a man aged 50 or older who had recovered from COVID-19.

The chain is built from TRBV11-3 and TRBJ2-7; TRBD1 aligns across 9 bases. The ends lost 1 base at V and 1 base at J; junction bases unmatched: 5. This CDR3 region has 16 residues. Germline CDR1 and CDR2: SGHNT and YENEEA. In DNA form, the CDR3 reads TGTGCCAGCAGCTTAGGGGGACAGGGATTTTCCTACGAGCAGTACTTC. This encodes CASSLGGQGFSYEQYF.

The chain carries TRBV2 and TRBJ1-5, with 11 bases matching TRBD1. V dropped 6 bases and J dropped 9; count of bases not matched to a gene: 7. CDR3 length equals 14 residues. The germline V gene encodes CDR1 SNHLY and CDR2 FYNNEI. CDR3: CASRGQGASGPQHF. In DNA form, the CDR3 reads TGTGCCAGCAGAGGACAGGGGGCCAGTGGGCCCCAGCATTTT.

This sequence joins TRBV4-2 and TRBJ2-3, with 11 bases that match TRBD2. Looked up from germline, CDR1 is LGHNA and CDR2 is YNFKEQ. The CDR3 consists of 16 residues. J gave up 1 base and V 1 base, and 1 base lay outside the gene matches. The CDR3, as DNA: TGTGCCAGCAGCCAAGCTAGCGGGGGGCGCACAGATACGCAGTATTTT. Encoded protein: CASSQASGGRTDTQYF.

The chain joins TRBV3-1 (or the pseudogene TRBV3-2) to TRBJ2-7, with TRBD1 matching 9 bases. CDR1 is LGHDT and CDR2 is YNNKEL in the germline V gene (reference sequence). The V segment lost 1 base and the J segment 3 bases; nucleotides outside the gene matches: 1. The CDR3 spans 14 residues. The CDR3 nucleotides read TGTGCCAGCAGCCAAGGGACAGGGGACTACGAGCAGTACTTC. This gives the protein CASSQGTGDYEQYF.